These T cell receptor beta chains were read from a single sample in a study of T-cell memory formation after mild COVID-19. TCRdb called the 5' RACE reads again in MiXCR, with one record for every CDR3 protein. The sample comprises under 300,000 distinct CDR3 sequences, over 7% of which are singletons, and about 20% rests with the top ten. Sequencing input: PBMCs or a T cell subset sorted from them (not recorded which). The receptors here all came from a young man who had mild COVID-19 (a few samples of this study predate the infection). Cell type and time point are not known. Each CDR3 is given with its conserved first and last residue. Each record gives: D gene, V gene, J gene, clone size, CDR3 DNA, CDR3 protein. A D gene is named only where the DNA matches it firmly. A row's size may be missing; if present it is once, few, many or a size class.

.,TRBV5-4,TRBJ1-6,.,TGTGCCAGCAGCTTGGACAGGGCCAGCCCTCTTGATTCACCCCTCCACTTT,CASSLDRASPLDSPLHF
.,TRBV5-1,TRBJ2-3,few,TGCGCCAGCAGCTTGGCGGGGGCCTTTGGTAGCACAGATACGCAGTATTTT,CASSLAGAFGSTDTQYF
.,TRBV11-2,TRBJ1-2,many,TGTGCCAGCAGCTTAGATCAAGCTGGGTACGGCTACACCTTC,CASSLDQAGYGYTF
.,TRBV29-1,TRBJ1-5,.,TGCAGCGTTGTGGGGCAAGATAGCAATCAGCCCCAGCATTTT,CSVVGQDSNQPQHF
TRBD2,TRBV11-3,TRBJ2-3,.,TGTGCCAGCAGCTTAGGGAGGGAGGAGCGGGGGCACACAGATACGCAGTATTTT,CASSLGREERGHTDTQYF
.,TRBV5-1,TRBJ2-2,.,TGCGCCAGCAGCTTGCCCGACACCGGGGAGCTGTTTTTT,CASSLPDTGELFF
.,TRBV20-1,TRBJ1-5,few,TGCAGTGCTAGAGAAGGAGGGGAGTTCCAGCCCCAGCATTTT,CSAREGGEFQPQHF
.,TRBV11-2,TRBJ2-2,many,TGTGCCAGCAGCCCCGGGCGGGGGCAGGGCGGGGAGCTGTTTTTT,CASSPGRGQGGELFF
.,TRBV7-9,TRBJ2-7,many,TGTGCCAGCAGCTTAGTGCCGAGGCTGGAGCAGTACTTC,CASSLVPRLEQYF
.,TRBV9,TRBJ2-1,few,TGTGCCAGCAGCGTAGACAGGGCCTACAATGAGCAGTTCTTC,CASSVDRAYNEQFF
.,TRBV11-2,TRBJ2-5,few,TGTGCCAGCAGCTTCCCACAGGGCTGGGGTCAAGAGACCCAGTACTTC,CASSFPQGWGQETQYF
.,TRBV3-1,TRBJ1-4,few,TGTGCCAGCAGCCCCAAGAACCCGGGGCAGGACATCGGAAAACTGTTTTTT,CASSPKNPGQDIGKLFF
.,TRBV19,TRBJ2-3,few,TGTGCCAGTAGTCCCGGGGTGGGCCGGGATACGCAGTATTTT,CASSPGVGRDTQYF
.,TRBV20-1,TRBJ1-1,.,TGCAGTGCTCACTCGGGGTACACTGAAGCTTTCTTT,CSAHSGYTEAFF
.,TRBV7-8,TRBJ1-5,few,TGTGCCAGCAGCCCCAGTCGATTCGGCAATCAGCCCCAGCATTTT,CASSPSRFGNQPQHF
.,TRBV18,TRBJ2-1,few,TGTGCCAGCTCACCTAAAGGGCCAGGGGAAGACAATGAGCAGTTCTTC,CASSPKGPGEDNEQFF
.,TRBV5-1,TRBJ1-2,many,TGCGCCAGCAGCCCGGACACCCAGTTCGGGGATGGCTACACCTTC,CASSPDTQFGDGYTF
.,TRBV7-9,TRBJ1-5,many,TGTGCCAGCAGCTGCCCCCACGGCGATTTGCAGCCCCAGCATTTT,CASSCPHGDLQPQHF
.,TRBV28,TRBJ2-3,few,TGTGCCACCGGAGAGAGCACAGATACGCAGTATTTT,CATGESTDTQYF
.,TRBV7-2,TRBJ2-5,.,TGTGCCAGCAGCTTAATCGGCCCGCGGCCTGGCGAGACCCAGTACTTC,CASSLIGPRPGETQYF
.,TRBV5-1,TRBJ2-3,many,TGCGCCAGCAGCCCCGCGGAGACTACGCAGTATTTT,CASSPAETTQYF
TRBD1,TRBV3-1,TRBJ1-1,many,TGTGCCAGCAGCCGAAACGAACAAGACAGGGGTGGTGAAGCTTTCTTT,CASSRNEQDRGGEAFF
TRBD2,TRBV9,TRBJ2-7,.,TGTGCCAGCAGCGTAGGACCTAGCGGGGGCTCTCCGGGGGAGCAGTACTTC,CASSVGPSGGSPGEQYF
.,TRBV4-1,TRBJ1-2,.,TGCGCCAGCAGCCAAGCGTTCGGGTATGGCTACACCTTC,CASSQAFGYGYTF
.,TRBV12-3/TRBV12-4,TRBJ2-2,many,TGTGCCAGCAGTTCCGGCACCGGCACCGGGGAGCTGTTTTTT,CASSSGTGTGELFF
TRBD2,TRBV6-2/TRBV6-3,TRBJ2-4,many,TGTGCCAGCACCCTAGCGGGGGATCCCAAAAACATTCAGTACTTC,CASTLAGDPKNIQYF
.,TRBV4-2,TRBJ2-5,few,TGTGCCAGCAGCCCCCAAGGATTTCTGAAAGAGACCCAGTACTTC,CASSPQGFLKETQYF
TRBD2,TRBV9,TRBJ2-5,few,TGTGCCAGCAGCAAGGACGGGGGGGAGACCCAGTACTTC,CASSKDGGETQYF
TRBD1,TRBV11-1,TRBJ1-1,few,TGTGCCAGCAGGACGGACAGGGGAGCCACTGAAGCTTTCTTT,CASRTDRGATEAFF
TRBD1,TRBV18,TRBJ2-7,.,TGTGCCAGCTCACAGGACAGGGATGAGCAGTACTTC,CASSQDRDEQYF
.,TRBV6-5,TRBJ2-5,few,TGTGCCAGCCTCCCCTCGGGGCAAGAGACCCAGTACTTC,CASLPSGQETQYF
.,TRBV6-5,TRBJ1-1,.,TGTGCCAGCAGAGGCCTAGGGTTGAACACTGAAGCTTTCTTT,CASRGLGLNTEAFF
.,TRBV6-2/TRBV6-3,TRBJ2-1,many,TGTGCCAGCAGTTACAGGACTTACGATGAGCAGTTCTTC,CASSYRTYDEQFF
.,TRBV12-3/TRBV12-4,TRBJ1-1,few,TGTGCCAGCAGTTTAGAGATGGGTTGGACTGAAGCTTTCTTT,CASSLEMGWTEAFF
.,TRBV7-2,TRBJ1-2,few,TGTGCCAGCAGCTTAGTGGCCTATGGCTACACCTTC,CASSLVAYGYTF
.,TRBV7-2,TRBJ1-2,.,TGTGCCAGCAGCTTAAGGAGCAGCCCGAGCTACACCTTC,CASSLRSSPSYTF
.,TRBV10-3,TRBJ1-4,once,TGTGCCATGTCCCTAGGGGTTAATGAAAAACTGTTTTTT,CAMSLGVNEKLFF
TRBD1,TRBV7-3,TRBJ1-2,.,TGTGCCAGCAGCCAGACAGGGGGCGACGGCTACACCTTC,CASSQTGGDGYTF
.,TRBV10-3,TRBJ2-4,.,TGTGCCATCAGTGAGGACCTGGCGGGATCGGCCAAAAACATTCAGTACTTC,CAISEDLAGSAKNIQYF
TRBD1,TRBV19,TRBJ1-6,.,TGTGCCAGTACTCCTGGGACAGGTCCTTCACCCCTCCACTTT,CASTPGTGPSPLHF
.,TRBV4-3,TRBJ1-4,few,TGCGCCAGCAGCCAAGGCCACAGGGACGTTAGGGAAAAACTGTTTTTT,CASSQGHRDVREKLFF
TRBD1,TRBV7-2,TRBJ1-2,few,TGTGCCAGCACCTTAGGGCAGGGGGGAAGTGGTGGCTACACCTTC,CASTLGQGGSGGYTF
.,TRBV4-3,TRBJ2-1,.,TGCGCCAGCAGCCAAACGTACCACAATGAGCAGTTCTTC,CASSQTYHNEQFF
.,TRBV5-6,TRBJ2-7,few,TGTGCCAGCAGCTTTCCGGAAGGCAGGCTTCACTACGAGCAGTACTTC,CASSFPEGRLHYEQYF
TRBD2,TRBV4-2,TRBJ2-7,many,TGTGCCAGCAGCCAAGGCTCCGGGGGGGAGTACTACGAGCAGTACTTC,CASSQGSGGEYYEQYF
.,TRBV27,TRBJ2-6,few,TGTGCCAGCAGTGCCCAGAGGGCTGGGGCCAACGTCCTGACTTTC,CASSAQRAGANVLTF
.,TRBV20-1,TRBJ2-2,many,TGCAGTGCTAGGGATTCCAGAAGACTACGGAGGGGCACCGGGGAGCTGTTTTTT,CSARDSRRLRRGTGELFF
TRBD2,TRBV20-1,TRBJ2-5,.,TGCAGTGCTCCCGGGACTAGCGGGGGGGCACAAGAGACCCAGTACTTC,CSAPGTSGGAQETQYF
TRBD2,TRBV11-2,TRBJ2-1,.,TGTGCCAGCAGCTGGGGGTCTAGCGGGGGAAATGAGCAGTTCTTC,CASSWGSSGGNEQFF
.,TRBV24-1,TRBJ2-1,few,TGTGCCACCAGTGACTCGGTCAGGCAGTTCTTC,CATSDSVRQFF
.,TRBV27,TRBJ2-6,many,TGTGCCAGCAGTCCCATGGTGGGTGTCGCTGGGGCCAACGTCCTGACTTTC,CASSPMVGVAGANVLTF
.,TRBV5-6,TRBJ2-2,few,TGTGCCAGCAGCCCAAGACACACGAACACCGGGGAGCTGTTTTTT,CASSPRHTNTGELFF
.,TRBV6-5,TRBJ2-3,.,TGTGCCAGCAGTATGGGCGCCCCCACCATAGATACGCAGTATTTT,CASSMGAPTIDTQYF
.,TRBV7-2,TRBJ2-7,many,TGTGCCAGCAGCACCTTCGACAGACCCTACGAGCAGTACTTC,CASSTFDRPYEQYF
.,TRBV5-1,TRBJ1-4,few,TGCGCCAGCACCCGGACATTTGCAACTAATGAAAAACTGTTTTTT,CASTRTFATNEKLFF
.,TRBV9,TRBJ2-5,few,TGTGCCAGCAGCGCCGGGCAGGGGCAAGAGACCCAGTACTTC,CASSAGQGQETQYF